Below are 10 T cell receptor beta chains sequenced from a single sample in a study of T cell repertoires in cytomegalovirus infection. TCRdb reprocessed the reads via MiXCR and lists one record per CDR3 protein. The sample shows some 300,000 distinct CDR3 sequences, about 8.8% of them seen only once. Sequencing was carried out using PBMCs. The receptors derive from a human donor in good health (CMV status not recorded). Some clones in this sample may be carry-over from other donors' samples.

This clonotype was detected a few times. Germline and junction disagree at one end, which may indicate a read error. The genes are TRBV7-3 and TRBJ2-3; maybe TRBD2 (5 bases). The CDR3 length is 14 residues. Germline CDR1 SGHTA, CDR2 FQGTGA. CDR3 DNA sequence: TGTGCCAGCAGCTTTGGACTCTATGCGGATACGCAATATTTT. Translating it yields CASSFGLYADTQYF.

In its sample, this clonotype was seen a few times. The CDR3 coding sequence is TGCAGTGCTACCGGGACAGGGGGCACAGATACGCAGTATTTT. Protein: CSATGTGGTDTQYF. The J gene is TRBJ2-3, the V gene TRBV20-1; the match to TRBD1 covers 10 bases. CDR1 is DFQATT and CDR2 is SNEGSKA in the germline V gene (reference sequence). V gave up 4 bases and J gave up 1 base; unmatched junction bases: 2. The CDR3 length is 14 residues.

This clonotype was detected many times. The chain's CDR3 is CSVEVLGYQGYTF. The CDR3 nucleotides are TGCAGCGTTGAAGTTCTTGGGTATCAAGGCTACACCTTC. The chain uses TRBV29-1 and TRBJ1-2, with no clear D. V was pared by 1 base and J by 8 bases, with 14 bases between. This CDR3 has 13 amino acids. The germline gives CDR1 SQVTM, CDR2 ANQGSEA.

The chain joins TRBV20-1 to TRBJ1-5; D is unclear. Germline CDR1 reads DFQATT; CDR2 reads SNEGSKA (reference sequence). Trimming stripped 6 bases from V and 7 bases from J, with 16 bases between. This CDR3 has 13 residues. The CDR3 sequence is CSARAYPNQPQHF. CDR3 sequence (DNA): TGCAGTGCCCGCGCTTACCCCAACCAGCCCCAGCATTTT.

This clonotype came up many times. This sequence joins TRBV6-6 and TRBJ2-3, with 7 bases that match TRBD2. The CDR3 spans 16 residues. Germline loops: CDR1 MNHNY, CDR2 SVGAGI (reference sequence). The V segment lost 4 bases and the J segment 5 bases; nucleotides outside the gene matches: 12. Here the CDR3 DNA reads TGTGCCAGCAGTTCCCGGGCGCGCGGGGGAAGAGATACGCAGTATTTT. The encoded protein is CASSSRARGGRDTQYF.

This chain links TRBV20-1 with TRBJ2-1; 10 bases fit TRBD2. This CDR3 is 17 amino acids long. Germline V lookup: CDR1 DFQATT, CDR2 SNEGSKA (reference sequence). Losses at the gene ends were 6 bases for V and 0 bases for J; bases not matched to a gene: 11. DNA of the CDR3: TGCAGTGCAATGGGGCTAGCGGGGGCTAGCTCCTACAATGAGCAGTTCTTC. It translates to CSAMGLAGASSYNEQFF.

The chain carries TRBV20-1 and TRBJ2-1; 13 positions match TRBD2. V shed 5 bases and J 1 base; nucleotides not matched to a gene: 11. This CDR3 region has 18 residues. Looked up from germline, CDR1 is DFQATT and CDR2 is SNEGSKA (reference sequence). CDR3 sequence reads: CSAGVLAGGSLSYNEQFF. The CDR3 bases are TGCAGTGCTGGTGTACTAGCGGGGGGGTCCTTATCCTACAATGAGCAGTTCTTC.

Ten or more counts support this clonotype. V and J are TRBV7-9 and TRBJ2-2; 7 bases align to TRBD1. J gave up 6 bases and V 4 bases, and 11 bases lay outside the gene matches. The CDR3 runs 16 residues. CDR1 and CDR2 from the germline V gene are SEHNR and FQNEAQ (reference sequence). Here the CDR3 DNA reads TGTGCCAGCAGCTCTCCCACAGGGGAATGGGCCGGGGAGCTGTTTTTT. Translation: CASSSPTGEWAGELFF.

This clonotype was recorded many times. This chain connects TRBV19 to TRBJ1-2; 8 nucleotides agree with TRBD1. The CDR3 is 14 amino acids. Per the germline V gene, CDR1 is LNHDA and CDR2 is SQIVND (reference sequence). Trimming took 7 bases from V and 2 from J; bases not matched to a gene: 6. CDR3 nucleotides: TGTGCCAGTATCGGACAGGGTAGAAACTATGGCTACACCTTC. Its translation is CASIGQGRNYGYTF.

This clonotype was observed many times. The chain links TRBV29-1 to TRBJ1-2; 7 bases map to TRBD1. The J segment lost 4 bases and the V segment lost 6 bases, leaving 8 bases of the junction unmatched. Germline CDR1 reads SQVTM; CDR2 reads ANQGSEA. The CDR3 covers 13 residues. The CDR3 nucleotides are TGCAGCGTGAGACGCGGACAGGTCTATGGCTACACCTTC. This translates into CSVRRGQVYGYTF. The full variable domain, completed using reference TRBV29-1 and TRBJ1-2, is SAVISQKPSRDICQRGTSLTIQCQVDSQVTMMFWYRQQPGQSLTLIATANQGSEATYESGFVIDKFPISRPNLTFSTLTVSNMSPEDSSIYLCSVRRGQVYGYTFGSGTRLTVV.